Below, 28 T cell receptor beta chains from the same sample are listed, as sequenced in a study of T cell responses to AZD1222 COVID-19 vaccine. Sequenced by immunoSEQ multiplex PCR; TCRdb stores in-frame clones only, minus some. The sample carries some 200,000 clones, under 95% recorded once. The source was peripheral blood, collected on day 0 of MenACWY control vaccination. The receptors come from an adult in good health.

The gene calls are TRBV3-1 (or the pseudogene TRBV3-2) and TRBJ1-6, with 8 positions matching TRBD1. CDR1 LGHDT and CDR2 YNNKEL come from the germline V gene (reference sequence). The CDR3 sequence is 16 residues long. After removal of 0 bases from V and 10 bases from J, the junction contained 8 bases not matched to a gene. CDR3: CASSQEFGTGKSPLHF. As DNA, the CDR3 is TGTGCCAGCAGCCAAGAGTTCGGGACAGGTAAATCACCCCTCCACTTT.

The CDR3 loop reads CASSSGLHFYEQYF. Written as DNA, the CDR3 is TGTGCCAGCAGCTCGGGACTACATTTTTACGAGCAGTACTTC. The chain combines TRBV7-9 with TRBJ2-7, with 7 bases that match TRBD2. Germline trimming cut 4 bases from V and 4 bases from J; bases unmatched to any gene: 7. CDR3 size: 14 residues. Germline V gene data show CDR1 as SEHNR and CDR2 as FQNEAQ (reference sequence).

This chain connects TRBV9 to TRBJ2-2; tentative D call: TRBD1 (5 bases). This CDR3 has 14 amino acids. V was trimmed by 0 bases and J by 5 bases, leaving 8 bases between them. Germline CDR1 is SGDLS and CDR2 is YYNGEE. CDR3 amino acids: CASSVAGFTGELFF. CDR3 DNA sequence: TGTGCCAGCAGCGTAGCAGGGTTTACCGGGGAGCTGTTTTTT.

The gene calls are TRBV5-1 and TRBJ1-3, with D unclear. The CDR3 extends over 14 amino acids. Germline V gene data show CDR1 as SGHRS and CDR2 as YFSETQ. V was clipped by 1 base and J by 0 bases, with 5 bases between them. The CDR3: CASSLSLSGNTIYF. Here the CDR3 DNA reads TGCGCCAGCAGCTTGTCTCTCTCTGGAAACACCATATATTTT.

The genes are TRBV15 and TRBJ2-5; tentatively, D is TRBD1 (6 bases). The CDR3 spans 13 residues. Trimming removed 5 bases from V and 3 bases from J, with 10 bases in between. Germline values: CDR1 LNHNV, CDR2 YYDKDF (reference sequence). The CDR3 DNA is TGTGCCACCAGCCGGGACATCAAAGAGACCCAGTACTTC. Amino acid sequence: CATSRDIKETQYF.

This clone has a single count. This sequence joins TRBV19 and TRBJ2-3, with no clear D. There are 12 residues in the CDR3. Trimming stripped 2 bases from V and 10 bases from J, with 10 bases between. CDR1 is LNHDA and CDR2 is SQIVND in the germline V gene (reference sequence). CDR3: CASSIHKSAQYF. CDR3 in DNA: TGTGCCAGTAGTATACATAAGTCGGCGCAGTATTTT. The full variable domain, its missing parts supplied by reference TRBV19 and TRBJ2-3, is DGGITQSPKYLFRKEGQNVTLSCEQNLNHDAMYWYRQDPGQGLRLIYYSQIVNDFQKGDIAEGYSVSREKKESFPLTVTSAQKNPTAFYLCASSIHKSAQYFGPGTRLTVL.

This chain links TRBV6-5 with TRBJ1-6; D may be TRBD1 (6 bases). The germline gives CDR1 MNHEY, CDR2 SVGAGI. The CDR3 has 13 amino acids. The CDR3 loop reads CVTGAGYNSPLHF. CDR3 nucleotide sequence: TGTGTGACGGGGGCAGGTTATAATTCACCCCTCCACTTT.

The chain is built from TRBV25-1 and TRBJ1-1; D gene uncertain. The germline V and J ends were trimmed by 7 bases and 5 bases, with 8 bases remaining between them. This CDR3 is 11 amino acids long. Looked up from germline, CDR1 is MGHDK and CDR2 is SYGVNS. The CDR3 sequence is CASTRGTEAFF. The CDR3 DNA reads TGTGCCAGCACGCGGGGAACTGAAGCTTTCTTT.

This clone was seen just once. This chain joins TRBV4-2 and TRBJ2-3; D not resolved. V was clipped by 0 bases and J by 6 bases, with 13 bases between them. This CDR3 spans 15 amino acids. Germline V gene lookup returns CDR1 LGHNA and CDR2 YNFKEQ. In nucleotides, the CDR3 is TGTGCCAGCAGCCAAGATCCCACGGGTCTGGATACGCAGTATTTT. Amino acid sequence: CASSQDPTGLDTQYF.

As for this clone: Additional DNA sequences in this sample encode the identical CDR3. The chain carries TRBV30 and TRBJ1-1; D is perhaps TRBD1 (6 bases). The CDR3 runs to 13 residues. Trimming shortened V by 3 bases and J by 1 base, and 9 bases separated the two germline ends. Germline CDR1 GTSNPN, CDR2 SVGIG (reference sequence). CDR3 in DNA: TGTGCCTGGAGGACAGGACCGAACACTGAAGCTTTCTTT. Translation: CAWRTGPNTEAFF.

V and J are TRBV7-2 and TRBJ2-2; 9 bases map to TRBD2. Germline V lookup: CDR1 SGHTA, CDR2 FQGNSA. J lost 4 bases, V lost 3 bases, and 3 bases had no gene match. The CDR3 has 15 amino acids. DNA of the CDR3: TGTGCCAGCAGCTTCAGCGGGGGGCTCACCGGGGAGCTGTTTTTT. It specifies CASSFSGGLTGELFF.

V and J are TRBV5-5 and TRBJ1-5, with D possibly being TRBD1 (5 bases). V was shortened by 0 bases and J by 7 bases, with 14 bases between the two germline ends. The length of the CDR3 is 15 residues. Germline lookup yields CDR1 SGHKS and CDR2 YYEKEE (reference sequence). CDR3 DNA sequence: TGTGCCAGCAGCTTGGGAGCAGGGATAGGGCAGCCCCAGCATTTT. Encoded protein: CASSLGAGIGQPQHF.

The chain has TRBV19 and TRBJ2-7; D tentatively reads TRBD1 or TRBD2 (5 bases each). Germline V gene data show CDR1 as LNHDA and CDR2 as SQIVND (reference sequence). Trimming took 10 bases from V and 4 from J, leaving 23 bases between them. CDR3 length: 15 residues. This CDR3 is CATTRGDRGSYEQYF. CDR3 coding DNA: TGTGCCACCACGCGTGGGGACCGAGGTTCATACGAGCAGTACTTC. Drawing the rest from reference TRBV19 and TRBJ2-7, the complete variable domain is DGGITQSPKYLFRKEGQNVTLSCEQNLNHDAMYWYRQDPGQGLRLIYYSQIVNDFQKGDIAEGYSVSREKKESFPLTVTSAQKNPTAFYLCATTRGDRGSYEQYFGPGTRLTVT.

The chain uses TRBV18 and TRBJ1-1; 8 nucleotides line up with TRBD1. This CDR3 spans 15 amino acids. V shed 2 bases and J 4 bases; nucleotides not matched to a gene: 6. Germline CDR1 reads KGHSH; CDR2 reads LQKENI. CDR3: CASSPTGGRVTEAFF. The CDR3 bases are TGTGCCAGCTCACCAACAGGGGGAAGGGTCACTGAAGCTTTCTTT.

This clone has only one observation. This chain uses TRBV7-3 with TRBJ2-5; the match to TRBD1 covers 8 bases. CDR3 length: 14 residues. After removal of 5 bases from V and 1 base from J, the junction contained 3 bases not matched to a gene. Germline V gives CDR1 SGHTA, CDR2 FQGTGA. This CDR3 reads CASSPGQGQETQYF. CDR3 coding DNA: TGTGCCAGCAGCCCAGGACAGGGCCAAGAGACCCAGTACTTC.

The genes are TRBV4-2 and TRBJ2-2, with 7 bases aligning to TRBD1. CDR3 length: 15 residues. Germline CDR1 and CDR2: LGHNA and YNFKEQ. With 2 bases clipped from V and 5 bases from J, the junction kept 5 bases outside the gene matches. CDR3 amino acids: CASSQNPTGTGELFF. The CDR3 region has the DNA TGTGCCAGCAGCCAAAACCCGACAGGGACCGGGGAGCTGTTTTTT.

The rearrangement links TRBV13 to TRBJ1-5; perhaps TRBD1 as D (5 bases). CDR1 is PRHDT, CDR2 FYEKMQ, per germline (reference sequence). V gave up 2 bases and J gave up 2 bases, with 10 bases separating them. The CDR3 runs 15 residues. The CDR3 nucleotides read TGTGCCAGCAGCTTAAGGCAGGGAGGCAATCAGCCCCAGCATTTT. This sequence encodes CASSLRQGGNQPQHF.

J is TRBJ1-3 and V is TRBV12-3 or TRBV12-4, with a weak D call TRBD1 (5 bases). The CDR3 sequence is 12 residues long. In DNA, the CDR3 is TGTGCATCGGGGGGAGGAGGAAACACCATATATTTT. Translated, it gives CASGGGGNTIYF.

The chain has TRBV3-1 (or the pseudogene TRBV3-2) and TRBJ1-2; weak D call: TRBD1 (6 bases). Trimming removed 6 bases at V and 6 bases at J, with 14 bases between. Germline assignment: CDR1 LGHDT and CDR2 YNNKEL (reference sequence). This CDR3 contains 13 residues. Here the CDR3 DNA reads TGTGCCAGCAGGCCCAGGGGATCACATGGCTACACCTTC. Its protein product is CASRPRGSHGYTF.

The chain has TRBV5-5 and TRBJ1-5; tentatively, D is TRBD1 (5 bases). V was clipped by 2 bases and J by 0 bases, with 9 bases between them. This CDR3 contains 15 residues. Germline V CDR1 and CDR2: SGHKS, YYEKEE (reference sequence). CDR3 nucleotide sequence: TGTGCCAGCAGCTTTGACAGATATAGCAATCAGCCCCAGCATTTT. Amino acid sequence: CASSFDRYSNQPQHF.

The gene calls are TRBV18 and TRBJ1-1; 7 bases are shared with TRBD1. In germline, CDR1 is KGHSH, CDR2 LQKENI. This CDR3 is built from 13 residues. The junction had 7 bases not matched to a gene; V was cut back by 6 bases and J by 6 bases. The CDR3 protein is CASSTDREAEAFF. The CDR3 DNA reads TGTGCCAGCTCGACCGACAGGGAGGCTGAAGCTTTCTTT.

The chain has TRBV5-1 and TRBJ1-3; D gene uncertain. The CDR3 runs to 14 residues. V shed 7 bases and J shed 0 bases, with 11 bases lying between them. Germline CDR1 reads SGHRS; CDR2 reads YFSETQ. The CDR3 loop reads CASQDNPSGNTIYF. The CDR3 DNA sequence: TGCGCCAGCCAAGATAACCCCTCTGGAAACACCATATATTTT.

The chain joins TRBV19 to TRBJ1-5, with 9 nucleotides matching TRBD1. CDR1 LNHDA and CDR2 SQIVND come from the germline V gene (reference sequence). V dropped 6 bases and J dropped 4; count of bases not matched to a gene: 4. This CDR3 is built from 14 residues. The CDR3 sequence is CASRAGTGNQPQHF. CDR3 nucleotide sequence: TGTGCCAGTAGAGCCGGGACAGGGAATCAGCCCCAGCATTTT.

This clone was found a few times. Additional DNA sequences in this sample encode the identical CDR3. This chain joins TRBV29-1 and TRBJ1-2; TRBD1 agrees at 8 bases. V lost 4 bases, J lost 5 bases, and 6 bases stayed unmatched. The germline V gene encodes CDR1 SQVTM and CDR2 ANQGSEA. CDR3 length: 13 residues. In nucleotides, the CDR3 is TGCAGCGTTGTAGACAGGGGAGATTATGGCTACACCTTC. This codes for CSVVDRGDYGYTF.

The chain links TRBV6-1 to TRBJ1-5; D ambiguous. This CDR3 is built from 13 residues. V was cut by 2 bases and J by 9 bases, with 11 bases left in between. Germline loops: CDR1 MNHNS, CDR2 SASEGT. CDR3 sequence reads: CASSETGTVPQHF. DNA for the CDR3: TGTGCCAGCAGTGAAACGGGTACGGTGCCCCAGCATTTT.

CDR3 nucleotides: TGTGCCAGCAGTCAGGACAGGGGTGACCTCTTTTCTGGCTACACCTTC. As protein: CASSQDRGDLFSGYTF. The V gene is TRBV2, the J gene TRBJ1-2, with TRBD1 identical over 9 bases. V lost 5 bases, J lost 7 bases, and 14 bases stayed unmatched. The CDR3 loop spans 16 amino acids. Germline V gene sequence: CDR1 SNHLY, CDR2 FYNNEI.

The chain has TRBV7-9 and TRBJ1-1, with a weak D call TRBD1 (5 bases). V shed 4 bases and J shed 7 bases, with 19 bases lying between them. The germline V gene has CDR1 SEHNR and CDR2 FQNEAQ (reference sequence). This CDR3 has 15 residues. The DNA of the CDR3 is TGTGCCAGCAGCTCCGGCTTCGTACGGGGGGTTGAAGCTTTCTTT. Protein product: CASSSGFVRGVEAFF.

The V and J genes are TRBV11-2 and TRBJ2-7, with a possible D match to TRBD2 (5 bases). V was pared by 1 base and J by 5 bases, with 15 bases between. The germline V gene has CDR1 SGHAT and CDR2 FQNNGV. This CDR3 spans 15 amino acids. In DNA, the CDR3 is TGTGCCAGCAGCTTAGGTGGTTTAGCGCGGAACGAGCAGTACTTC. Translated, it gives CASSLGGLARNEQYF.